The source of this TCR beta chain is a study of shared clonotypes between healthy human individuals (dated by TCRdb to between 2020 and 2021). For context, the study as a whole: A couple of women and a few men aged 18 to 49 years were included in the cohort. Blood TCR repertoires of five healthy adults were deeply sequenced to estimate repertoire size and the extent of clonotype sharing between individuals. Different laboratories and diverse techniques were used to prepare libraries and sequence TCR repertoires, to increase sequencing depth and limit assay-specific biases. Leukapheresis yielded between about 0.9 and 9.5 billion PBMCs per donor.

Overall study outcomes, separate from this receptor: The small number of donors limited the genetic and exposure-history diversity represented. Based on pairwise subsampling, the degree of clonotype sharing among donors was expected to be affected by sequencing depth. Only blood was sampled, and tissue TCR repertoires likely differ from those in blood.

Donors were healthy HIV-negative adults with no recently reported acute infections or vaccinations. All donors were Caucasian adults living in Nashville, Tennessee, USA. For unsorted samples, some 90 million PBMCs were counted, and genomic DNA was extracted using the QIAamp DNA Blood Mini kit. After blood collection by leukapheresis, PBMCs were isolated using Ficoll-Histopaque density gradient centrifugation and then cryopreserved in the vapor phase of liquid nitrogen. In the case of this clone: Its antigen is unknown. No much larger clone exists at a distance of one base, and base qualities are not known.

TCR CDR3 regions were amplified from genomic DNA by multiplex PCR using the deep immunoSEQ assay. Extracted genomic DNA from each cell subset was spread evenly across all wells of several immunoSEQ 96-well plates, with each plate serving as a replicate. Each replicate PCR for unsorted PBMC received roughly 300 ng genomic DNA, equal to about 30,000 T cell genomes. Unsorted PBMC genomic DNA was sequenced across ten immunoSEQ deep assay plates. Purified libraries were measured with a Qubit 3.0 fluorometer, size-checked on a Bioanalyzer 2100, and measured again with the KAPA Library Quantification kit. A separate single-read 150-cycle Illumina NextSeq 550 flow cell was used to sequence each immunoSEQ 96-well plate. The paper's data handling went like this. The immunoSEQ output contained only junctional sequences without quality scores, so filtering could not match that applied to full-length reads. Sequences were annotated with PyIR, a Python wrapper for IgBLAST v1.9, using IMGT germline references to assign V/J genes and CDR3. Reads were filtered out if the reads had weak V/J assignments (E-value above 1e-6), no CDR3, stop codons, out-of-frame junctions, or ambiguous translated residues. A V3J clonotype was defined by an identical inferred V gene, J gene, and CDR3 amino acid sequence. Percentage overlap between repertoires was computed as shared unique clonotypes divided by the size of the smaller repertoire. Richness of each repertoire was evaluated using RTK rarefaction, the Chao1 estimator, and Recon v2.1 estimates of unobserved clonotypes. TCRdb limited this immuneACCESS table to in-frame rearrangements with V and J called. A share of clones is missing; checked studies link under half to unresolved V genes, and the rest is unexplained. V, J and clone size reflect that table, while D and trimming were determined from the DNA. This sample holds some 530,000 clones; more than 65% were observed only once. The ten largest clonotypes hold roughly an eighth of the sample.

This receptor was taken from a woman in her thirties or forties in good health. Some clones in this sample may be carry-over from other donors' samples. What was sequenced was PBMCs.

Read as DNA, the sequence is TGCGCCAGCAGCTTGGTCCTAGCGGGAGCCAATGAGCAGTTCTTC. Its amino acids are CASSLVLAGANEQFF. The rearrangement combines TRBV5-1 with TRBJ2-1; 10 junctional bases match TRBD2. The germline V end is reduced by 0 bases and the J end by 6 bases; junction bases left unmatched: 3. Reading from cysteine to phenylalanine, the CDR3 counts 15 amino acids. Just the 45-base CDR3 DNA is kept, in frame starting at base 1. For CDR1 and CDR2, the germline V gene lists SGHRS and YFSETQ.